This section outlines one T cell receptor (beta chain) sequence together with its context. Its antigen is unidentified. CDR1 MNHEY and CDR2 SVGEGT come from the germline V gene. The CDR3 extends over 15 amino acids. Alongside a J-beta primer mix, a sample-barcoded 5' primer served in a second PCR lasting roughly 7 to 11 cycles. TCRdb called the 5' RACE reads again in MiXCR, with one record for every CDR3 protein. The repertoire has about 800,000 distinct CDR3 sequences, roughly 25% of them found once; the top ten carry approximately 4%. This specimen belongs to a study of blood T cells in healthy people across ages. Study-level findings and limits: Getting older went along with TCR beta diversity per million T cells dropping roughly linearly.

The sample was also reused in another study, on T cells of mothers and their children.

The rearrangement links TRBV6-2 or TRBV6-3 to TRBJ2-5, with TRBD2 matching 9 bases. The end of the DNA fits TRBJ2-7 better, so the J call may be wrong. The receptor's source is a boy between 10 and 17 years old in good health. The specimen was blood. The CDR3 DNA follows: TGTGCCAGCAGCAGTAGCGGGAGCGGCTCCTACGAGCAGTACTTC. Translation: CASSSSGSGSYEQYF.